The clone carrying this TCR beta chain was counted once. This sample is drawn from a study of blood T cell repertoires in COVID-19. As for the study in general: Sample material is recorded as cDNA or gDNA derived from T cells, B-cell-depleted T cells, or PBMCs.

With 1 base removed from V and 6 bases from J, the gap between germline ends came to 10 bases. Germline CDR1 SGHTA, CDR2 FQGNSA. The CDR3 totals 14 residues. How the authors handled the data: Estimation of nucleated cell counts was performed using reference gene primer amplification. Repertoires were generated with immunoSEQ multiplex PCR, while TCRdb's copy carries only in-frame clones and drops some. Clone size and the V and J calls come from that table; the DNA yielded D and trimming. The sample comprises roughly 150,000 clones, more than 75% of which are singletons, and approximately 5.4% rests with the top ten.

This sequence originates from a woman aged 45-60 years with COVID-19, enrolled during active disease. The sequenced sample consisted of peripheral blood. This chain connects TRBV7-2 to TRBJ1-5, with D possibly TRBD1 on 6 matching bases. The CDR3 DNA is TGTGCCAGCAGCTTAGACAGGGTAGCTCAGCCCCAGCATTTT. Residues: CASSLDRVAQPQHF.